A single T cell receptor beta chain is shown here with its context. Its target is not known. This CDR3 comprises 13 residues. V was pared by 7 bases and J by 10 bases, with 17 bases between. CDR1 MDHEN and CDR2 SYDVKM come from the germline V gene. This entry belongs to a study of T cell responses to AZD1222 COVID-19 vaccine. Study at large: Second-dose intervals near 4 or 12 weeks were combined. Findings and caveats of the study: The repertoires were collected only after the peak T cell response.

Method: immunoSEQ multiplex PCR; TCRdb's copy keeps in-frame clones and lacks some. The sample holds about 120,000 clones, around 94% seen once. Specimen: peripheral blood, collected on day 0 of AZD1222 vaccination. The receptor comes from an adult in good health. This chain connects TRBV28 to TRBJ1-5; no definite D call. The CDR3 DNA reads as TGTGCCAGCAACCTGGGCCGAGGGTTACCCCAGCATTTT. This translates into CASNLGRGLPQHF.